The sequence of this TCR beta chain was determined in a study of CD8+CD57+ T cells in acquired aplastic anemia. Study results and limitations: In common between the patients and the controls were twenty-nine CD8+ CDR3 sequences.

V was pared by 2 bases and J by 0 bases, with 5 bases between. CDR3 size: 15 residues. CDR1 is MNHNY, CDR2 SVGAGI, per germline (reference sequence). Those patients picked for sequencing had displayed CD8+CD57+ cell expansion on flow cytometry. This clonotype has at least ten counts. What it binds is not known. The TCR beta profiling, which covered VDJ combination and CDR3 sequence, was carried out using genomic DNA as the template. A single record per CDR3 protein comes from TCRdb applying MiXCR to the reads. The data hold around 170,000 distinct CDR3 sequences, with just under 50% observed a single time.

Sequencing was performed on sorted CD4+, CD8+, or CD8+CD57+ T cells (not recorded which) from PBMCs. This TCR derives from a human donor with aplastic anemia. V and J are TRBV6-6 and TRBJ2-6; D is unresolved. The CDR3 DNA sequence: TGTGCCAGCAGTTACGTCAGCTCTGGGGCCAACGTCCTGACTTTC. This encodes CASSYVSSGANVLTF.